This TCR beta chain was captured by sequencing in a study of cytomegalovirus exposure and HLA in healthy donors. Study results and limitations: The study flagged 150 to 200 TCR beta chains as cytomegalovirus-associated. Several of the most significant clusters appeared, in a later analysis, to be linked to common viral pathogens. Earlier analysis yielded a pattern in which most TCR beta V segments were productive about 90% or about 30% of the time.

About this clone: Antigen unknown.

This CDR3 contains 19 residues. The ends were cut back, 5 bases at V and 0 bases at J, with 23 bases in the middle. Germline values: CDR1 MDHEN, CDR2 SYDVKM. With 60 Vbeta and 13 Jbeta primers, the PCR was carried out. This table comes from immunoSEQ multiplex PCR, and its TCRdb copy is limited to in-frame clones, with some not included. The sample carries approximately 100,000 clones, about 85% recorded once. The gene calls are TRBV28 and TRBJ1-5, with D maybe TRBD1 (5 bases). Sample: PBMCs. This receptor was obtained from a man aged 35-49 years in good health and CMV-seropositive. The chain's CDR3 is CASSKPGSRGSDSNQPQHF. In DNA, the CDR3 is TGTGCCAGCAGTAAACCAGGGTCTAGGGGATCCGATAGCAATCAGCCCCAGCATTTT. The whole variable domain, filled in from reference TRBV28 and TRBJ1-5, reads DVKVTQSSRYLVKRTGEKVFLECVQDMDHENMFWYRQDPGLGLRLIYFSYDVKMKEKGDIPEGYSVSREKKERFSLILESASTNQTSMYLCASSKPGSRGSDSNQPQHFGDGTRLSIL.